This T cell receptor beta chain was captured in a study of cytomegalovirus exposure and HLA in healthy donors. This CDR3 is built from 15 residues. Trimming removed 2 bases from V and 4 bases from J, with 13 bases in between. Germline V gene lookup returns CDR1 SGHVS and CDR2 FNYEAQ. This PCR relied on a set of 60 Vbeta primers and 13 Jbeta primers. The data were produced by immunoSEQ multiplex PCR, yet TCRdb's version contains in-frame clones alone and is incomplete. This table holds approximately 160,000 clones, roughly 80% found once. Turning to this clone: The target antigen is unknown.

Study results and caveats: Among donors in an Asian-associated ancestry cluster, a later analysis reportedly found fewer N-insertions than the roughly 650-donor mean. Common viral pathogens seemed to be connected with several of the most significant clusters, according to a later analysis. Later analysis placed DRB1 highest and HLA-C lowest in TCR association rates, which differed by HLA locus.

Material: PBMCs. The sequence came from a human donor in good health. The chain recombines TRBV7-6 with TRBJ2-3, with D maybe TRBD2 (6 bases). The CDR3 DNA follows: TGTGCCAGCAGCTTATTAGGGGAGGTGGCAGATACGCAGTATTTT. Translated: CASSLLGEVADTQYF.